This T cell receptor beta chain was profiled in a study of shared clonotypes between healthy human individuals. General study points: Memory subsets had estimated richness that was generally smaller than that of naive subsets.

The J segment lost 5 bases and the V segment lost 4 bases, leaving 5 bases of the junction unmatched. The germline gives CDR1 SGHRS, CDR2 YFSETQ. The CDR3 runs 15 residues. Of note for this clone: The antigen remains unidentified.

The authors divided CD4+ cells into CD45RA+ naive and CD45RA-negative memory subsets. When replicate PCRs were run on sorted subsets, they used about 200 ng DNA, about 31,000 T cell genomes. Using immunoSEQ multiplex PCR, the repertoire was profiled, and TCRdb retains in-frame clones only, with some absent. Counted here are 2 million to 3 million clones, 90% to 95% occurring once; the ten biggest clones make up about 0.34%. This clonotype was obtained from a man aged 18 to 30 in good health. Some clones in this sample may be carry-over from other donors' samples. The material sequenced was naive CD4+ T cells from PBMCs. Documented subset: CD45RA+ positively selected. This sequence joins TRBV5-1 and TRBJ2-1; TRBD2 aligns across 11 bases. CDR3 DNA sequence: TGCGCCAGCAGCCCCCGACTAGCGGGGAACAATGAGCAGTTCTTC. The encoded protein is CASSPRLAGNNEQFF.